This T cell receptor (beta chain) was captured by sequencing in a study of blood T cell repertoires in COVID-19. In the study overall: Samples representing acute and convalescent COVID-19 were sourced from the United States, Italy and Spain.

The CDR3 runs 13 residues. The V gene lost 7 bases and the J gene lost 4 bases, with 14 bases spanning the gap. CDR1 and CDR2 from the germline V gene are SGHDT and YYEEEE. Clones were sequenced by immunoSEQ multiplex PCR, and TCRdb holds only the in-frame ones, with some missing. The sample holds about 140,000 clones, over 60% seen once. The TCR sequence derives from a man older than 75 with acute or convalescent COVID-19. V gene TRBV5-6 combines with J gene TRBJ1-1; no firm D call. Sequencing was performed on peripheral blood. The CDR3 DNA follows: TGTGCCAGCCGCCCACGGGGAACCACTGAAGCTTTCTTT. This codes for CASRPRGTTEAFF. The full variable domain, its missing parts supplied by reference TRBV5-6 and TRBJ1-1, is DAGVTQSPTHLIKTRGQQVTLRCSPKSGHDTVSWYQQALGQGPQFIFQYYEEEERQRGNFPDRFSGHQFPNYSSELNVNALLLGDSALYLCASRPRGTTEAFFGQGTRLTVV.